The clone carrying this T cell receptor beta chain has ten or more counts. What was amplified from RNA transcripts were TCR beta CDR3 regions. The TCR CDR3 first-round RT-PCR relied on the HTBI primer set. One entry per CDR3 protein, called by TCRdb with MiXCR from the multiplex PCR reads. The data contain about 270,000 distinct CDR3 sequences, 24% of them singletons. This sample is part of a study of T cells in Graves' hyperthyroidism and ophthalmopathy. The source of this sequence is a woman aged 40 to 55 with Graves' ophthalmopathy. The specimen sequenced was blood.

The CDR3 DNA follows: TGTGCCAGCAGCCAAAGGGACCGCGCACGGCAGTACTTC. Translated, it gives CASSQRDRARQYF. The V and J genes are TRBV7-9 and TRBJ2-7; D tentatively reads TRBD1 or TRBD2 (5 bases each). V lost 5 bases, J lost 9 bases, and 17 bases lay in between. The CDR3 runs 13 residues. Germline V gene sequence: CDR1 SEHNR, CDR2 FQNEAQ (reference sequence).